The rows below give T cell receptor beta chains drawn from one sample of a study of T cell responses to AZD1222 COVID-19 vaccine. The data were produced by immunoSEQ multiplex PCR, yet TCRdb's version contains in-frame clones alone and is incomplete. The table includes roughly 130,000 clones, approximately 88% detected once. The sample here was peripheral blood, taken on day 0 of MenACWY control vaccination. The receptors originated from an adult in good health. CDR3s include the opening cysteine and the closing phenylalanine or tryptophan. Clone size, where shown, is once, few, many, or a class for clones that have expanded.

clone_size j_call v_call cdr3_aa
- TRBJ1-2 TRBV6-5 CASSPPAAANYGYTF
- TRBJ2-7 TRBV6-5 CASGRLSGAYEQYF
- TRBJ1-4 TRBV6-6 CASSYLQGAYGEKLFF
- TRBJ2-5 TRBV5-4 CASQGSGLIQETQYF
- TRBJ1-2 TRBV6-1 CASSETRQAQYGYTF
- TRBJ2-1 TRBV7-3 CASSSGPSSYNEQFF
- TRBJ1-1 TRBV19 CASTDTRGGTEAFF
- TRBJ2-7 TRBV28 CASSLGQVRDVLYF
- TRBJ1-1 TRBV20-1 CSASLNTEAFF
- TRBJ2-1 TRBV6-5 CASSTDRSSYNEQFF
- TRBJ1-6 TRBV2 CASSEALTAGDSPLHF
few TRBJ1-5 TRBV7-7 CASSSGVGQPQHF
- TRBJ1-2 TRBV6-5 CASSYSRQGDGYTF
- TRBJ1-2 TRBV6-5 CASSTQVASNYGYTF
- TRBJ2-7 TRBV2 CASSPGVPRFYEQYF
- TRBJ2-7 TRBV9 CASNKKTGTNEQYF
- TRBJ1-3 TRBV5-1 CASSPKGDANTIYF
- TRBJ2-3 TRBV10-3 CAISGEGGRDTQYF
- TRBJ2-2 TRBV7-3 CASSLTGNTGELFF
- TRBJ2-1 TRBV5-1 CASSMGTGGNEQFF
few TRBJ2-3 TRBV23-1 CASITSGRPSTSTDTQYF
- TRBJ2-1 TRBV27 CASSDDSGLGLAGAQAHNEQFF
- TRBJ2-7 TRBV28 CASRPNRGGSEQYF
- TRBJ2-7 TRBV4-1 CASSSRDRGYEEQYF
- TRBJ2-1 TRBV5-4 CASSWGADNEQFF
- TRBJ1-2 TRBV5-1 CASSLGDTGKGGYTF
- TRBJ1-1 TRBV3-1/TRBV3-2 CASSRGNTEAFF
- TRBJ2-5 TRBV4-1 CASSHRRQGQKETQYF
- TRBJ1-3 TRBV30 CAWIGLGNTIYF
- TRBJ1-6 TRBV10-3 CAIARDPQNSPLHF
- TRBJ2-7 TRBV5-1 CASTLKGTYEQYF
- TRBJ2-7 TRBV28 CASRTGTGAYEQYF
- TRBJ1-4 TRBV28 CASSTRDRGEKLFF
once TRBJ2-1 TRBV28 CASSSPSGRTYNEQFF
- TRBJ2-7 TRBV28 CASRATLYEQYF
- TRBJ1-3 TRBV7-2 CASSLGPSGNTIYF
once TRBJ2-7 TRBV27 CASSPTNYEQYF
- TRBJ2-4 TRBV5-1 CASSLGEAKNIQYF
- TRBJ1-2 TRBV9 CASSATDRGGYGYTF
- TRBJ2-2 TRBV2 CASSETGGHNTGELFF